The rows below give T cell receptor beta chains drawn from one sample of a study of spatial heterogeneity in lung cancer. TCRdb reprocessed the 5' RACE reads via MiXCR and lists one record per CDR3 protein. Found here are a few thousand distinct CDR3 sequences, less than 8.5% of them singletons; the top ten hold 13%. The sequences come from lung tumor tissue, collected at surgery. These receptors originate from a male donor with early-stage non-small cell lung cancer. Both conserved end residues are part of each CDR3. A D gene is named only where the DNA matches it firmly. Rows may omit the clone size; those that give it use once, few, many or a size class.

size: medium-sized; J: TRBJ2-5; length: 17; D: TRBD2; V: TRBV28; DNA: TGTGCCAGCAGTTTAAGGCTAGCGGGAGCTGGCCAAGAGACCCAGTACTTC; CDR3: CASSLRLAGAGQETQYF
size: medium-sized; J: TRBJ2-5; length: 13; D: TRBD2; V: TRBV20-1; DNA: TGCAGTGCTGGACTAGCGACAGGAGAGACCCAGTACTTC; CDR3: CSAGLATGETQYF
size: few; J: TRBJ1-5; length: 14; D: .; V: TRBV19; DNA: TGTGCCAGTAGCTTTTGGAGCTTTAATCAGCCCCAGCATTTT; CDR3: CASSFWSFNQPQHF
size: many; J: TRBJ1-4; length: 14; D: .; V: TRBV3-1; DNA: TGTGCCAGCAGCCAGGGGGGCTGGGGTGAAAAACTGTTTTTT; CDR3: CASSQGGWGEKLFF
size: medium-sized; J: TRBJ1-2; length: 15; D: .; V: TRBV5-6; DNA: TGTGCCAGCAGCTTGGGAGGGACCCGCGGCTATGGCTACACCTTC; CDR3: CASSLGGTRGYGYTF
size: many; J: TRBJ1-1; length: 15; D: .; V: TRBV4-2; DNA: TGTGCCAGCAGCCAAGATCTGTCAAGGGACACTGAAGCTTTCTTT; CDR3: CASSQDLSRDTEAFF
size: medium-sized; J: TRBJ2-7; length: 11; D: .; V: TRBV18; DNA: TGTGCCAGCTCACCAGCCTACGAGCAGTACTTC; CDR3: CASSPAYEQYF
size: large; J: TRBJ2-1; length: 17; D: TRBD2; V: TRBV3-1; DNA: TGTGCCAGCAGCCCCGGAGTGCCTAGCGGGGGGGACAATGAGCAGTTCTTC; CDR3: CASSPGVPSGGDNEQFF
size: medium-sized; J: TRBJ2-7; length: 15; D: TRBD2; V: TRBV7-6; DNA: TGTGCCAGTACGACGGGAGGGGGGGATACCTACGAGCAGTACTTC; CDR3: CASTTGGGDTYEQYF
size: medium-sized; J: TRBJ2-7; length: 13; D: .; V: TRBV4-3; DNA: TGCGCCAGCAGCCCCCAGCTAACCCGCGAGCAGTACTTC; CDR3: CASSPQLTREQYF
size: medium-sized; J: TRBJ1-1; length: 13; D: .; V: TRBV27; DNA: TGTGCCAGCAGTCCCAGCTGGAGCACTGAAGCTTTCTTT; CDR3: CASSPSWSTEAFF
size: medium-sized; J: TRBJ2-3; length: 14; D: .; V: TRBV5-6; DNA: TGTGCCAGCAGCTTGGCAGGTAGCACAGATACGCAGTATTTT; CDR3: CASSLAGSTDTQYF
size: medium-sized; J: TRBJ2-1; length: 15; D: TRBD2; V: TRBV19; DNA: TGTGCCAGTAGGATAGGTATAGCGGGGGGGCGAGAGCAGTTCTTC; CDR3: CASRIGIAGGREQFF
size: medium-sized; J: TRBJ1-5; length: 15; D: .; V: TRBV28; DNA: TGTGCCAGCAGTTCGGGACTGAATAGCAATCAGCCCCAGCATTTT; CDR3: CASSSGLNSNQPQHF
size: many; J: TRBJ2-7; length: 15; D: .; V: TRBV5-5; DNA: TGTGCCAGCAGCTCACCTGATCGGAGTTACAGGGAGCAGTACTTC; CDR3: CASSSPDRSYREQYF
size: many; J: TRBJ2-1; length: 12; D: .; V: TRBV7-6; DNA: TGTGCCAGCAGCTTAGGTTTAAATGAGCAGTTCTTC; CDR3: CASSLGLNEQFF
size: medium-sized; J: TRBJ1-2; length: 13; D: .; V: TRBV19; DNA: TGTGCCAGTAGTACTGTCAGGGACTATGGCTACACCTTC; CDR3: CASSTVRDYGYTF
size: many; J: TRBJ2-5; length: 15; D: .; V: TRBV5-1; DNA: TGCGCCAGCAGCTTGGCCGCAGGCGGGGAAGAGACCCAGTACTTC; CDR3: CASSLAAGGEETQYF
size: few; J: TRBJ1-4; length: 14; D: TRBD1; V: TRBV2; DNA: TGTGCCAGCTACTCGGGACAGGTTAATGAAAAACTGTTTTTT; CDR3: CASYSGQVNEKLFF
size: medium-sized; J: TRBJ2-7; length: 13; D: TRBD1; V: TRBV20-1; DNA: TGCAGTGCTAGTTTGGACAGGGACTACGAGCAGTACTTC; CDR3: CSASLDRDYEQYF
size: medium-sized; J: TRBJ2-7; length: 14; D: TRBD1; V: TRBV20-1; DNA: TGCAGTGCTAGCCGGACAGGGCTACCCTACGAGCAGTACTTC; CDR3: CSASRTGLPYEQYF
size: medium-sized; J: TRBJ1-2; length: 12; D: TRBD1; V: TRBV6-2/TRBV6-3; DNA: TGTGCCAGCAGCGGGACAGGGAACCGCTACACCTTC; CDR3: CASSGTGNRYTF
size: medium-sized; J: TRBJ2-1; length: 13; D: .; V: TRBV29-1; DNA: TGCAGCGTTAAAGAGCCCTTCTACAATGAGCAGTTCTTC; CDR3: CSVKEPFYNEQFF
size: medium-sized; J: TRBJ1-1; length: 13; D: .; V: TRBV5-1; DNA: TGCGCCAGCAGCAGTTCAGGAATCACTGAAGCTTTCTTT; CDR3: CASSSSGITEAFF
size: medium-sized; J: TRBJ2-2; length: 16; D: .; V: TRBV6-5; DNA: TGTGCCAGCAGTTACAGGGTACCATCGAACACCGGGGAGCTGTTTTTT; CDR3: CASSYRVPSNTGELFF
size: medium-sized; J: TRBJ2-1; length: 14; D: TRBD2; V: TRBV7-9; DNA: TGTGCCAGCAGCTTAACTAGCGGGGTCAATGAGCAGTTCTTC; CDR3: CASSLTSGVNEQFF
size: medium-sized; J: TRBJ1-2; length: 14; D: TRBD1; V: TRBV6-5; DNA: TGTGCCAGCAGTGACAATCAGGGGGCTGGTGGCTACACCTTC; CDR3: CASSDNQGAGGYTF
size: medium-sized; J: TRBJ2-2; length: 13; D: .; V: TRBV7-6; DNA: TGTGCCAGCAGCTTAGGTCGCACCGGGGAGCTGTTTTTT; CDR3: CASSLGRTGELFF
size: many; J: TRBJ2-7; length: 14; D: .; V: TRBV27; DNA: TGTGCCAGCAGTCCCCAGTATGCGGGGGCCGAGCAGTACTTC; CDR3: CASSPQYAGAEQYF
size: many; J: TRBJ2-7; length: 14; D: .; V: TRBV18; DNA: TGTGCCAGCTCACCAAGGGGGGGGCCGAGCGAGCAGTACTTC; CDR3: CASSPRGGPSEQYF
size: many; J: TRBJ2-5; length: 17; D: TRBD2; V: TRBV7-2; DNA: TGTGCCAGCAGCTCAGGGACTAGCGGGGGGCATGGAGAGACCCAGTACTTC; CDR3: CASSSGTSGGHGETQYF
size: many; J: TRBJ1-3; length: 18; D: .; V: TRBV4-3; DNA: TGCGCCAGCAGCCGATTCTGGGCAGAGTTGAGCTCTGGAAACACCATATATTTT; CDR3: CASSRFWAELSSGNTIYF
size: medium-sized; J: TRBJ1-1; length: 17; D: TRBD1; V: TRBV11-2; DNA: TGTGCCAGCAGCCCGATGGGGGGCAGGGGGTTTAACACTGAAGCTTTCTTT; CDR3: CASSPMGGRGFNTEAFF
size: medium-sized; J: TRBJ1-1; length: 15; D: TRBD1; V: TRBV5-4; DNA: TGTGCCAGCAGCGGCGGGACAGGGGTGAGGACTGAAGCTTTCTTT; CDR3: CASSGGTGVRTEAFF
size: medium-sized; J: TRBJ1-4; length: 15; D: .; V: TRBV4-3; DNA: TGCGCCAGCAGCCATGATCCAGGCGGGAATGAAAAACTGTTTTTT; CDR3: CASSHDPGGNEKLFF
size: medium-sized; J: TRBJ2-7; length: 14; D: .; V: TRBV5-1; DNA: TGCGCCAGCAGCTGGGGAGCGGATTCCTACGAGCAGTACTTC; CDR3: CASSWGADSYEQYF
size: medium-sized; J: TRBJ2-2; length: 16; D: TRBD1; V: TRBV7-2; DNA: TGTGCCAGCAGCGTCACCGGGACAGGAGGCACCGGGGAGCTGTTTTTT; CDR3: CASSVTGTGGTGELFF
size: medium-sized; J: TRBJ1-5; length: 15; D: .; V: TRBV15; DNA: TGTGCCACCAGCAGAGTGTGGGGGTCCAATCAGCCCCAGCATTTT; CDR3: CATSRVWGSNQPQHF
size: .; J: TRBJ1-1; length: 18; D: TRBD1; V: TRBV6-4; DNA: TGTGCCAGCAGTGAATACGGGACAGGGGGCCGTGGGAACACTGAAGCTTTCTTT; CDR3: CASSEYGTGGRGNTEAFF
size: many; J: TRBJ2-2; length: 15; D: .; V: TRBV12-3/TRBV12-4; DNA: TGTGCCAGCACCCATAGACCGAACAGGGCCGGGGAGCTGTTTTTT; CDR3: CASTHRPNRAGELFF
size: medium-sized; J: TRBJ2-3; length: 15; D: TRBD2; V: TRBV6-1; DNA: TGTGCCAGCAGCGTGACTAGCGGGGTGGGGGATACGCAGTATTTT; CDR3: CASSVTSGVGDTQYF
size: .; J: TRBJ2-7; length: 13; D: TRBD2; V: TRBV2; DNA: TGTGCCAGCAGTGAATCTAGCGGGGGGGAGCAGTACTTC; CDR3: CASSESSGGEQYF